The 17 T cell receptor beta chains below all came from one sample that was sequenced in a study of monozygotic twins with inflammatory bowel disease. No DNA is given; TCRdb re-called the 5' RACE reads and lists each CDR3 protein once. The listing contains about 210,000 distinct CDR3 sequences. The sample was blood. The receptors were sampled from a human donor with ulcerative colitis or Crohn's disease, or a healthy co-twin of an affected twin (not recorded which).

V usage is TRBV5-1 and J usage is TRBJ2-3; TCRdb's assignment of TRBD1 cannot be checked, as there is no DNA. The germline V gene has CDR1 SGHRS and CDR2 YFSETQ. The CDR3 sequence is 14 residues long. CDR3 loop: CASTRGDRVDTQYF.

The chain's CDR3 is CACRPSGNTGELFF. This sequence joins TRBV27 and TRBJ2-2. Germline CDR1 MNHEY, CDR2 SMNVEV (reference sequence). The CDR3 is 14 amino acids.

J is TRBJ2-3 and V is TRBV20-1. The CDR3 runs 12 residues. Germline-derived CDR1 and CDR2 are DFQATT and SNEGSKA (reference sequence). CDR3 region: CSAPVGTDTQYF.

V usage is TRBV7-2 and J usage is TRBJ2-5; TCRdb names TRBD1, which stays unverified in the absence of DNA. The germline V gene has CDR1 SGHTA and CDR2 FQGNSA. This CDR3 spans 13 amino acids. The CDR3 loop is CASSSGPSETQYF.

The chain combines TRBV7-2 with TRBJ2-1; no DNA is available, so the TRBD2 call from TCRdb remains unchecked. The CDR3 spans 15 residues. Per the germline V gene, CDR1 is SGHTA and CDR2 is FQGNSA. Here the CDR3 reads CASSSSSQGLPEQFF.

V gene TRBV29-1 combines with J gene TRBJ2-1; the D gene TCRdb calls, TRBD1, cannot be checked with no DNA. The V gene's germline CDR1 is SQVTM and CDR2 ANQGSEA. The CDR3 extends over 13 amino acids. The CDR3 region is CSARDSLLNEQFF.

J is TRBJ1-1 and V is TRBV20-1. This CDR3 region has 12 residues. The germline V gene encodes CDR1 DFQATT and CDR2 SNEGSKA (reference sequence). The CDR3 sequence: CSARASGTEAFF.

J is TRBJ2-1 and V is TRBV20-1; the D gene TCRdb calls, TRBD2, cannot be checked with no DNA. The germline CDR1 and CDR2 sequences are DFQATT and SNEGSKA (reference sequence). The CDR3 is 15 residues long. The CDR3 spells CSARDLWNRPYEQFF.

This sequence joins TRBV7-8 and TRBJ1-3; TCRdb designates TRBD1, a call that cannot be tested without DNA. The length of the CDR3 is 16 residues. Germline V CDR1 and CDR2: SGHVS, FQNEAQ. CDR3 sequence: CASSLRTGSHGNTIYF.

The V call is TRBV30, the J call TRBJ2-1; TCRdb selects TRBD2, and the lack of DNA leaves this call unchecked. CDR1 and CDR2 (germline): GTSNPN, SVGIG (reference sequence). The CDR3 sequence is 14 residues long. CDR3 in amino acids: CAWTRDYRGNEQFF.

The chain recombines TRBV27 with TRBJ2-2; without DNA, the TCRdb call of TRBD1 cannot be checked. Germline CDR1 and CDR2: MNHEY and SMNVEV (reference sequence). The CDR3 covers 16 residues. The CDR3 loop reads CASSSSGTANTGELFF.

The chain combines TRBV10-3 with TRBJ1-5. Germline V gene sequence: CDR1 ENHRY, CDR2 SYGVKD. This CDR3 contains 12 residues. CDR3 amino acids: CAISESDQPQHF.

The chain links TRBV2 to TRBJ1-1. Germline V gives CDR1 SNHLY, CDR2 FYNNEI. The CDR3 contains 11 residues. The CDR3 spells CASEGSTEAFF.

This chain's CDR3 is CASSPGTGKGNSPLHF. The rearrangement uses TRBV5-4 and TRBJ1-6; the D gene TCRdb calls, TRBD1, cannot be checked with no DNA. Germline V gives CDR1 SGHNT, CDR2 YYREEE (reference sequence). This CDR3 spans 16 amino acids.

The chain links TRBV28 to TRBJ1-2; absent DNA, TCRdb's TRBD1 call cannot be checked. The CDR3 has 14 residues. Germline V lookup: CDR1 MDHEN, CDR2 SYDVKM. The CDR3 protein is CASSLPGQSYGYTF.

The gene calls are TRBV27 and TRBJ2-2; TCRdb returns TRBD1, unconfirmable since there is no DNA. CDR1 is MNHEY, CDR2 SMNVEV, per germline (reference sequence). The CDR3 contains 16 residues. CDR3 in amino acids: CASSSFALTGVGELFF.

CDR3 amino acids: CSAPGLGGGTDTQYF. J is TRBJ2-3 and V is TRBV20-1; without DNA, the TCRdb call of TRBD1 cannot be checked. CDR3 length: 15 residues. Germline CDR1 is DFQATT and CDR2 is SNEGSKA (reference sequence).